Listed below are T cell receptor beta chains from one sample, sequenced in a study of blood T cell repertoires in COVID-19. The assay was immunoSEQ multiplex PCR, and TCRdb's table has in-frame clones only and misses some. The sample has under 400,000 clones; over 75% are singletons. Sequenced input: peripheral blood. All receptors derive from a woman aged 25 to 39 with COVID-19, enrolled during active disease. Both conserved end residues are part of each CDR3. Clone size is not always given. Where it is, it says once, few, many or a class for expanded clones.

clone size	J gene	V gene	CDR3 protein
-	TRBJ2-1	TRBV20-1	CSARDAEPVF
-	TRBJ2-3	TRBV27	CASSSTSGRVGGDDTQYF
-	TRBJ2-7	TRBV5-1	CASSLSTASTYEQYF
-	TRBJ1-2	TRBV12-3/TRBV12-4	CASSDRDIGGYTF
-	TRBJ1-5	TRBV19	CASSMSLPGSNQPQHF
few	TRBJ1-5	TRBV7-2	CASSLKAGDLQPQHF
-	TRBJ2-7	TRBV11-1	CASSLNSGQSPIYF
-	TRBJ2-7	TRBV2	CASRGLAGPYEQYF
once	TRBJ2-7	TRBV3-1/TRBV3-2	CASSRGLAGGQSYEQYF
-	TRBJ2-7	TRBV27	CASSLSGYPGGLNPYEQYF
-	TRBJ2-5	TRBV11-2	CASSLGLGPTETQYF
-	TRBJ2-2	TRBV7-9	CASSERRQGGTGELFF
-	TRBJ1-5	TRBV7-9	CASSQGTSIQPQHF
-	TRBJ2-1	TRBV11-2	CASSLALAGGNEQFF
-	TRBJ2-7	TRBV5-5	CASSLETGPYEQYF
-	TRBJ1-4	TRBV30	CAWSVSRASEKLFF
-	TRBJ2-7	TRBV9	CASSVASGRTYEQYF
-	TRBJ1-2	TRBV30	CAWKRWDSYGYTF
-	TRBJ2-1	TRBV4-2	CASRHPGRDNEQFF
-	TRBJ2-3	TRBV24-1	CATSAYSPIGTQYF
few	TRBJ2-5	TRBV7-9	CASSLVARETQYF
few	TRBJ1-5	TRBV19	CASSGQGAGQPQHF
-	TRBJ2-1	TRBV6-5	CASHGTASLKQFF
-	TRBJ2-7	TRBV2	CASNLSYRSEQYF
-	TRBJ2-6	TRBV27	CASRNRQGDGANVLTF
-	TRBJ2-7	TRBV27	CASRDGTGVREQYF
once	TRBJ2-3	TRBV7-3	CASSLRVGTGRSDTQYF
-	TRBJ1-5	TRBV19	CASKTAGFSNQPQHF
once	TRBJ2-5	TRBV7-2	CASSFTGTHQETQYF
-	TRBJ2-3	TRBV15	CATSTRLAASTDTQYF
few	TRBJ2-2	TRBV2	CASRRTSGRIGELFF